This is a list of T cell receptor beta chains from one sample in a study of cytomegalovirus exposure and HLA in healthy donors. TCRdb keeps only in-frame clones here, not all; method: immunoSEQ multiplex PCR. Counted here are about 100,000 clones, 85% occurring once; the ten biggest clones make up about 3.6%. Material: PBMCs. All receptors derive from a young man in good health and CMV-seronegative. Each CDR3 is given without its conserved first and last residue. Clone size is stated in some rows and not others, as once, few, many or a class when expanded.

abundance,v_gene,CDR3aa
.,TRBV7-3,ASSTQENTEAF
.,TRBV28,ASSAGQGSFQPQH
.,TRBV5-1,ASSPYRDSYNEQF
.,TRBV6-5,ASSYSRSYGYT
.,TRBV28,ASSGQGLGAF
.,TRBV6-5,ASSLNYRSDEQY
.,TRBV2,ASSSGTGGLHQETQY
.,TRBV30,AGGENGELF
.,TRBV2,ASSPTGGGNTIY
.,TRBV7-8,ASSRDRGNQPQH
.,TRBV28,ASSLWDREWGVETQY
.,TRBV7-3,ASSLRVAGGPDTQY
once,TRBV9,ASSLTVGSTEAF
.,TRBV5-6,ASGPGYTDTQY
once,TRBV6-1,ASSDGLAGGHWETQY
few,TRBV27,ASSFSAGIPNEKLF
.,TRBV28,ASSLLDRRGQPQH
.,TRBV2,ATDLTSGRSNEQF